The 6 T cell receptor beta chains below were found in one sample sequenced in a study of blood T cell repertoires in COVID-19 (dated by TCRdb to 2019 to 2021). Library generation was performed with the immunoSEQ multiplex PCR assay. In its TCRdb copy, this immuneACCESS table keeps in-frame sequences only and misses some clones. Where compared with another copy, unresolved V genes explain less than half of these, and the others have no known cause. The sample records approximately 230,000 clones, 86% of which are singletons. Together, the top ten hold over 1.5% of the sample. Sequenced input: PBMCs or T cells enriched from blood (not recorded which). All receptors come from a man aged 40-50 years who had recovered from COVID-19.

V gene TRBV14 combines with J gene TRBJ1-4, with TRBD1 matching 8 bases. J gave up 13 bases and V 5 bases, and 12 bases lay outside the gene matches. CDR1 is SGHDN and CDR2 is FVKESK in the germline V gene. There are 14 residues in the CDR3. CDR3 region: CASSVWTGNYPLFF. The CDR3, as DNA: TGTGCCAGCAGCGTCTGGACAGGGAACTACCCACTGTTTTTT.

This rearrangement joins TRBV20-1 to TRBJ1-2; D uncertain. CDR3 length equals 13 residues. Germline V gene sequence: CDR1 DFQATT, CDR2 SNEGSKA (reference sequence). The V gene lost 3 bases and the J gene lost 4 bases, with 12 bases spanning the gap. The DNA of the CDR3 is TGCAGTGCTAGTGAGGGCATTCGCTATGGCTACACCTTC. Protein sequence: CSASEGIRYGYTF.

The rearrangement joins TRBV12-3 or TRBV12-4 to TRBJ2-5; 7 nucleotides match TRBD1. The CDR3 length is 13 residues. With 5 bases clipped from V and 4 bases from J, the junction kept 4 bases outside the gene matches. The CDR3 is CASSTGDRETQYF. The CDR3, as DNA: TGTGCCAGCAGTACAGGGGACCGAGAGACCCAGTACTTC.

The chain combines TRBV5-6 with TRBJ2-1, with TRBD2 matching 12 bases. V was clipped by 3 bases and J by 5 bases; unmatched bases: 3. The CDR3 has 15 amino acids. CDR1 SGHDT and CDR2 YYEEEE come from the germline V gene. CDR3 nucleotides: TGTGCCAGCAGCTCGGGACTAGCGGGCCACAATGAGCAGTTCTTC. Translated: CASSSGLAGHNEQFF.

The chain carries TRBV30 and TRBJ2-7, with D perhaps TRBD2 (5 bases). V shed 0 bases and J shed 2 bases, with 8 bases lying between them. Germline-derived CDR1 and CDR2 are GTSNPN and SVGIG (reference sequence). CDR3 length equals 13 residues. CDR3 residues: CAWSVRGPYEQYF. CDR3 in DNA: TGTGCCTGGAGTGTACGGGGTCCCTACGAGCAGTACTTC.

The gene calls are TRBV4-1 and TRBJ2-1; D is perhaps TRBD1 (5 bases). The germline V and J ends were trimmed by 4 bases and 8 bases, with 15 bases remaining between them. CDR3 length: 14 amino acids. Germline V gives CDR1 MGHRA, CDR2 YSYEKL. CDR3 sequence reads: CASSRVQGTDEQFF. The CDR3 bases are TGCGCCAGCAGCCGCGTGCAGGGTACCGATGAGCAGTTCTTC.